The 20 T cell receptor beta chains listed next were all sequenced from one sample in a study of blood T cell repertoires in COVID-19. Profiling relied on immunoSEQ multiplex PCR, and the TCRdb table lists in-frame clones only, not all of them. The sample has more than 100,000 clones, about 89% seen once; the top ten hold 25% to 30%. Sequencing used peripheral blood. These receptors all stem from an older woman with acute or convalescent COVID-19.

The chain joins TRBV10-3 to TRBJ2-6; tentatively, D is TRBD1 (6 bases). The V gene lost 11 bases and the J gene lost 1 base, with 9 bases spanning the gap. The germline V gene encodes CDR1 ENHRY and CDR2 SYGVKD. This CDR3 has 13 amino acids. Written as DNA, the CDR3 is TGTGCCGGCGGACAGTCTGGGGCCAACGTCCTGACTTTC. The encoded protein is CAGGQSGANVLTF.

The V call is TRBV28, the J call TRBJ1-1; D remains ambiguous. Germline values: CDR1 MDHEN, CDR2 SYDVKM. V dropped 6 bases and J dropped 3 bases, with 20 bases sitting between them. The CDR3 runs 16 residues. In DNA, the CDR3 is TGTGCCAGCAGCCGGAGACGCCCTTTAACGTACACTGAAGCTTTCTTT. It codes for CASSRRRPLTYTEAFF.

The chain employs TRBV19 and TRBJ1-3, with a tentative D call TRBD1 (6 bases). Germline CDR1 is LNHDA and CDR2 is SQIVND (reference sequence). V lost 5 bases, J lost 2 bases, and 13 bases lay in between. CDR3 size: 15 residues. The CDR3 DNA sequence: TGTGCCAGTAGTTCTCAGGGGTCCGCTGGAAACACCATATATTTT. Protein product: CASSSQGSAGNTIYF.

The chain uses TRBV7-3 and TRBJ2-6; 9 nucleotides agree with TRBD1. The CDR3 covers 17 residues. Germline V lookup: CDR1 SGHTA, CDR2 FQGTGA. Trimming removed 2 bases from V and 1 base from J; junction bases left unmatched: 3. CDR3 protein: CASSLGDRESGANVLTF. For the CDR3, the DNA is TGTGCCAGCAGCTTAGGGGACAGGGAGTCTGGGGCCAACGTCCTGACTTTC.

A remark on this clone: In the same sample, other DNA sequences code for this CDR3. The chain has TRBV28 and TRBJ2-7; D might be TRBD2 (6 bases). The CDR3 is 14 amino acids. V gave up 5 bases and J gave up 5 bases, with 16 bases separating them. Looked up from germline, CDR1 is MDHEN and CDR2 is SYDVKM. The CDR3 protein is CASSPRGGRNEQYF. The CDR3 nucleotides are TGTGCCAGCAGTCCCCGAGGAGGGAGGAACGAGCAGTACTTC.

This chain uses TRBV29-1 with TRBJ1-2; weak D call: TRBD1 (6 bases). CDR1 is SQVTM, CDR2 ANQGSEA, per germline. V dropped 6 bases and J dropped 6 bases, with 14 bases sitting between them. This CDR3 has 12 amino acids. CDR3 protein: CSVGQNHHGYTF. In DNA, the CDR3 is TGCAGCGTCGGACAGAACCATCATGGCTACACCTTC.

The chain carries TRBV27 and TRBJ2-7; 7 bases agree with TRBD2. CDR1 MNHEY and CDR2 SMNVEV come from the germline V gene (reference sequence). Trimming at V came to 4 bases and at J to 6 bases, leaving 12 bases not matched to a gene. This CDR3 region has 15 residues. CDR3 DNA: TGTGCCAGCAGTTCTTCCGGGACTAACTACCGCGAGCAGTACTTC. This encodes CASSSSGTNYREQYF.

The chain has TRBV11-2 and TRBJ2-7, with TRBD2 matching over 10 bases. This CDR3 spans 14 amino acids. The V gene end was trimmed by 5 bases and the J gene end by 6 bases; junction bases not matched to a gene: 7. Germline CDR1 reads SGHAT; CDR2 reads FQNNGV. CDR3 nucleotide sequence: TGTGCCAGCAGCAGGACTAGCGGAGAGGGCGAGCAGTACTTC. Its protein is CASSRTSGEGEQYF.

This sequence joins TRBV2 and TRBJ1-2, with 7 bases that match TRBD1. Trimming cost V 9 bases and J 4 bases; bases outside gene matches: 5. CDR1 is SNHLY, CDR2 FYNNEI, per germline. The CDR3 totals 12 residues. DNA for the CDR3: TGTGCCAGTTACAGGGGACTCTATGGCTACACCTTC. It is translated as CASYRGLYGYTF.

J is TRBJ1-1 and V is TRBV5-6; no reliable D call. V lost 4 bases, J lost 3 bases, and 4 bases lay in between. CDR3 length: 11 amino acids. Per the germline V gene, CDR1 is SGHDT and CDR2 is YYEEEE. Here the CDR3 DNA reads TGTGCCAGCAGCCTCTACACTGAAGCTTTCTTT. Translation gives CASSLYTEAFF.

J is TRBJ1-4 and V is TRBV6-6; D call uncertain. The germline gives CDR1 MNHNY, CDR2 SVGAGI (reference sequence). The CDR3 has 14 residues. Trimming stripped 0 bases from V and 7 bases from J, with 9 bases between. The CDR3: CASSYSTTSEKLFF. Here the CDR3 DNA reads TGTGCCAGCAGTTACTCGACGACTTCTGAAAAACTGTTTTTT.

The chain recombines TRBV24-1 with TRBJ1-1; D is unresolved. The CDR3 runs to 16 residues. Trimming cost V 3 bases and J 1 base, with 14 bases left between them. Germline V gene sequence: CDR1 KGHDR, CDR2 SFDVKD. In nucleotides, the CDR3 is TGTGCCACCAGTGATACACACACCTTCCAGAACACTGAAGCTTTCTTT. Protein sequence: CATSDTHTFQNTEAFF.

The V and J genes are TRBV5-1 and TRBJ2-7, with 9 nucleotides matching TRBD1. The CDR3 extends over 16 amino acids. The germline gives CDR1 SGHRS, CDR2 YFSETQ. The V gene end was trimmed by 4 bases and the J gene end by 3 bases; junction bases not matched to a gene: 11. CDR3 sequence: CASSPVRTGAVYEQYF. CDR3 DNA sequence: TGCGCCAGCAGCCCCGTTAGGACAGGGGCTGTCTACGAGCAGTACTTC.

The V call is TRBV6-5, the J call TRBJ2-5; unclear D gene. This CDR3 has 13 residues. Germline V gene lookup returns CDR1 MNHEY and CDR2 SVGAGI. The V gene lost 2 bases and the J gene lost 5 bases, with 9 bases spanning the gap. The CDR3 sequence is CASSYNSGETQYF. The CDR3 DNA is TGTGCCAGCAGTTACAATTCCGGGGAGACCCAGTACTTC.

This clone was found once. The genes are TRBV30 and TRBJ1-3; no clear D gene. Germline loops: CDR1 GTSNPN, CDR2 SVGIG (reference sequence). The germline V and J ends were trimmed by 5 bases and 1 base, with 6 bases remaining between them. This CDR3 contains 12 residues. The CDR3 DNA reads TGTGCCTGGTTTAGTTCTGGAAACACCATATATTTT. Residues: CAWFSSGNTIYF.

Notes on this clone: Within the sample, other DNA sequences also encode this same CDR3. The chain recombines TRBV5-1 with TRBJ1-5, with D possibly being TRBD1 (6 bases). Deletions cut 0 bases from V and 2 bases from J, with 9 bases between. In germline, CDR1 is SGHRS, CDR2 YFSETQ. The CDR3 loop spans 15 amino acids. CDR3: CASSLAGAGNQPQHF. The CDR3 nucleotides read TGCGCCAGCAGCTTGGCAGGGGCTGGCAATCAGCCCCAGCATTTT.

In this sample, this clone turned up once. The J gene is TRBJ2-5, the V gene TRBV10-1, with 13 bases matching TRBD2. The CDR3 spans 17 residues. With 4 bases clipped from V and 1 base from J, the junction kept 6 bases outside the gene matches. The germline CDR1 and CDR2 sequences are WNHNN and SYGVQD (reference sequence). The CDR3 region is CASSAGTSGASQETQYF. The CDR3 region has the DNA TGCGCCAGCAGTGCCGGGACTAGCGGGGCTTCCCAAGAGACCCAGTACTTC.

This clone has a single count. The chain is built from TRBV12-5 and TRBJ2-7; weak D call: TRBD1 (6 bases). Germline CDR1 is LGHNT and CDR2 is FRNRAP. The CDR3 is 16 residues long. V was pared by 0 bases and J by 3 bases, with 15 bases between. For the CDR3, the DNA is TGTGCTAGTGGTTTGGTCCAGGGTGGGGGCCTCTACGAGCAGTACTTC. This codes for CASGLVQGGGLYEQYF.

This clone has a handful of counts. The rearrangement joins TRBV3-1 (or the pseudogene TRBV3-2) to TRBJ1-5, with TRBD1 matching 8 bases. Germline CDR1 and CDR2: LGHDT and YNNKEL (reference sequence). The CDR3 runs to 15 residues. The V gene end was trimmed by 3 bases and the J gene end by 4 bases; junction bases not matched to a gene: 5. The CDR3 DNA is TGTGCCAGCAGCCACTCAGACAGGGGAAATCAGCCCCAGCATTTT. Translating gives CASSHSDRGNQPQHF.

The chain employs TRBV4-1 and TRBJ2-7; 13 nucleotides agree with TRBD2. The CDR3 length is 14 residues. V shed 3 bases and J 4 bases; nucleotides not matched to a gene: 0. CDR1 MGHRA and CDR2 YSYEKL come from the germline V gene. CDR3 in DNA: TGCGCCAGCAGCCAGACTAGCGGGGGGTACGAGCAGTACTTC. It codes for CASSQTSGGYEQYF.